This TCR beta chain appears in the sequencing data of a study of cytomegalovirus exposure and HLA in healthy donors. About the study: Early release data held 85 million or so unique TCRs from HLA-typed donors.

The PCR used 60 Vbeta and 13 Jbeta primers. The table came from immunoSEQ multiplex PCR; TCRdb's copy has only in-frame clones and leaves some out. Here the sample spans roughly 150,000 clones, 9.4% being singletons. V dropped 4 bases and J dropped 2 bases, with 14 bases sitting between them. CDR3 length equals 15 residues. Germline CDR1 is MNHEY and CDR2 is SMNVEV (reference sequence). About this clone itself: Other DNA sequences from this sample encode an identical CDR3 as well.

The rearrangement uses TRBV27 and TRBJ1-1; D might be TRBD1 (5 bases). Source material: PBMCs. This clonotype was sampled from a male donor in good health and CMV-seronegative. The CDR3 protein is CASSSLQALNTEAFF. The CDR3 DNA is TGTGCCAGCAGTTCCTTACAGGCCCTCAACACTGAAGCTTTCTTT.